The 2 T cell receptor beta chains presented below share a single source sample, sequenced in a study of CD8+ T cells in alopecia areata. RNA was extracted and reverse transcribed into cDNA as the sequencing template. The method was immunoSEQ multiplex PCR; TCRdb's version includes in-frame clones alone and lacks a portion of them. The profile covers some 170,000 clones, with about three fifths appearing a single time and 16% taken by the ten largest. Treatment given: oral pan-JAK inhibitor, 5-10 mg twice daily. The sequences come from CD4+ T cells sorted from blood, collected at roughly week 55, from a patient treated with tofacitinib. These receptor sequences come from a human donor with alopecia areata.

The chain recombines TRBV6-5 with TRBJ1-5; D may be TRBD1 (5 bases). Germline assignment: CDR1 MNHEY and CDR2 SVGAGI. The CDR3 spans 15 residues. The ends were cut back, 8 bases at V and 1 base at J, with 15 bases in the middle. The CDR3 spells CASRRGEQSNQPQHF. The CDR3 DNA reads as TGTGCCAGCCGTAGAGGGGAACAAAGCAATCAGCCCCAGCATTTT.

The V and J genes are TRBV5-6 and TRBJ1-1, with D perhaps matching TRBD1 (6 bases). V lost 0 bases, J lost 4 bases, and 16 bases lay in between. CDR1 and CDR2 (germline): SGHDT, YYEEEE. This CDR3 has 16 amino acids. The CDR3 sequence: CASSLGPTGPITEAFF. The CDR3 DNA follows: TGTGCCAGCAGCTTGGGACCGACAGGACCGATCACTGAAGCTTTCTTT.